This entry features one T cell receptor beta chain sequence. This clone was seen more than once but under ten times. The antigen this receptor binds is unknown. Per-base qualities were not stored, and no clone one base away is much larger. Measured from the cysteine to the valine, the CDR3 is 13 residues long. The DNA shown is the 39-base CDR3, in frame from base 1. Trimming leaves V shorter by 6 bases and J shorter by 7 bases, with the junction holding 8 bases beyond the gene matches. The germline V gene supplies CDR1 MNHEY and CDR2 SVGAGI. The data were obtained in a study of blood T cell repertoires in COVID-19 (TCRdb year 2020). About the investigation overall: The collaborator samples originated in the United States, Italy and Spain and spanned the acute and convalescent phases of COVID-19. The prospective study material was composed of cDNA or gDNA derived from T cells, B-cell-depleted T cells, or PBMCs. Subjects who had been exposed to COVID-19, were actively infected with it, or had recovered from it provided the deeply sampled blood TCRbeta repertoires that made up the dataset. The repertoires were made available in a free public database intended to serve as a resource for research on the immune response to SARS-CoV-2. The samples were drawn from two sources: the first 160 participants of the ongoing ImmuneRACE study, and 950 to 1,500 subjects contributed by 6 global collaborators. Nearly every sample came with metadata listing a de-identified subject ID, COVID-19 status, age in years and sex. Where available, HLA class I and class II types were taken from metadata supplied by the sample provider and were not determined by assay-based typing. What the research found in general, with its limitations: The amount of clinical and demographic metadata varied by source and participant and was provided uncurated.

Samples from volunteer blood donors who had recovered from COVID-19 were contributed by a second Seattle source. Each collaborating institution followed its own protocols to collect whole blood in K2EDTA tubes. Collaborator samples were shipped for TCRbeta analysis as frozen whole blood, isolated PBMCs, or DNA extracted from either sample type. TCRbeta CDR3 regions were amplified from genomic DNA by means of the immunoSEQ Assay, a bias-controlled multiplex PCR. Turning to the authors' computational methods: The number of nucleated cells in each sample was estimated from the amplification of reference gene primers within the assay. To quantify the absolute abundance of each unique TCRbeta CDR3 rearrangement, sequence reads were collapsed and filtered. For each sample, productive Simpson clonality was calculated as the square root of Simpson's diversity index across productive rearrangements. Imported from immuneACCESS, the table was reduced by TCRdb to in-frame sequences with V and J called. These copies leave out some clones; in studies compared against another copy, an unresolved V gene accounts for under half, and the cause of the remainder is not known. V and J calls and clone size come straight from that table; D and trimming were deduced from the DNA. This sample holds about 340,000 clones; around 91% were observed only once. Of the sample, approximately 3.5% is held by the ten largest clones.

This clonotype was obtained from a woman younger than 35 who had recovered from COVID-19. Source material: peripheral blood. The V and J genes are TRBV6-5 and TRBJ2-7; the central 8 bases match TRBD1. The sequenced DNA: TGTGCCAGCAGCCGGACAGGGACGTGGGAGCAGTACGTC. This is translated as CASSRTGTWEQYV.